The 22 T cell receptor beta chains reported below all come from one sample, sequenced in a study of OX40 agonist ivuxolimab in advanced cancers. TCRdb keeps only in-frame clones here, not all; method: immunoSEQ multiplex PCR. The data show around 53,000 clones, with about 85% seen just once and approximately 2.5% held by the top ten. This specimen consisted of CD4+ or CD8+ T cells sorted from blood, obtained in a trial of the OX40 agonist ivuxolimab. The receptor set was obtained from an adult with an advanced solid tumor such as melanoma, head and neck, liver or kidney cancer.

This clone has only one observation. The rearrangement uses TRBV7-9 and TRBJ2-7; 9 positions agree with TRBD2. Germline V gene data show CDR1 as SEHNR and CDR2 as FQNEAQ (reference sequence). Trimming took 4 bases from V and 6 from J; bases not matched to a gene: 4. The CDR3 spans 13 residues. The CDR3 DNA is TGTGCCAGCAGCTATAGCGGGGGACTCGAGCAGTACTTC. Translation: CASSYSGGLEQYF.

J is TRBJ2-1 and V is TRBV29-1, with D possibly matching TRBD2 (7 bases). The germline V and J ends were trimmed by 6 bases and 12 bases, with 18 bases remaining between them. This CDR3 spans 12 amino acids. Germline CDR1 is SQVTM and CDR2 is ANQGSEA. CDR3 residues: CSVWRGGTGQFF. The CDR3 DNA reads TGCAGCGTCTGGAGGGGGGGAACAGGGCAGTTCTTC.

The chain recombines TRBV5-6 with TRBJ2-3, with 7 nucleotides matching TRBD2. This CDR3 region has 16 residues. Germline-derived CDR1 and CDR2 are SGHDT and YYEEEE. The V segment lost 4 bases and the J segment 4 bases; nucleotides outside the gene matches: 12. CDR3 in amino acids: CASSRDGLGGPDTQYF. In DNA, the CDR3 is TGTGCCAGCAGCAGGGACGGACTAGGCGGCCCAGATACGCAGTATTTT.

The rearrangement links TRBV5-1 to TRBJ2-3; a weak D match, TRBD2 (5 bases). Trimming cost V 3 bases and J 1 base, with 15 bases left between them. Germline CDR1 is SGHRS and CDR2 is YFSETQ. The length of the CDR3 is 16 residues. CDR3 in DNA: TGCGCCAGCAGCTGGACCGGAGGTGGACGCACAGATACGCAGTATTTT. Encoded protein: CASSWTGGGRTDTQYF.

The chain joins TRBV7-2 to TRBJ2-2, with 10 bases aligning to TRBD1. The CDR3 contains 15 residues. V dropped 6 bases and J dropped 4; count of bases not matched to a gene: 5. Germline lookup yields CDR1 SGHTA and CDR2 FQGNSA. The DNA for the CDR3 is TGTGCCAGCAGTCCTGACAGGGGGCGCACCGGGGAGCTGTTTTTT. Translating it yields CASSPDRGRTGELFF. Based on the CDR3 plus reference TRBV7-2 and TRBJ2-2, the full variable domain is GAGVSQSPSNKVTEKGKDVELRCDPISGHTALYWYRQSLGQGLEFLIYFQGNSAPDKSGLPSDRFSAERTGGSVSTLTIQRTQQEDSAVYLCASSPDRGRTGELFFGEGSRLTVL.

This chain uses TRBV29-1 with TRBJ2-4; 11 bases map to TRBD2. The CDR3 is 14 amino acids. V lost 6 bases, J lost 9 bases, and 10 bases stayed unmatched. Germline-derived CDR1 and CDR2 are SQVTM and ANQGSEA. CDR3 bases: TGCAGCGTAACTGTAGCGGGGGGGCTAAGCATTCAGTACTTC. Its translation is CSVTVAGGLSIQYF.

The chain carries TRBV4-3 and TRBJ2-5; possible D gene TRBD2, 6 bases. This CDR3 contains 13 residues. The V gene's germline CDR1 is LGHNA and CDR2 YSLEER. V dropped 4 bases and J dropped 2 bases, with 8 bases sitting between them. The CDR3 DNA is TGCGCCAGCAGCCGGGAGGTACAAGAGACCCAGTACTTC. This gives the protein CASSREVQETQYF.

This chain connects TRBV19 to TRBJ1-5; 7 nucleotides align to TRBD1. CDR1 and CDR2 (germline): LNHDA, SQIVND (reference sequence). CDR3 length: 15 residues. V lost 5 bases, J lost 9 bases, and 13 bases stayed unmatched. Here the CDR3 reads CASSPGGLPEGPQHF. CDR3 bases: TGTGCCAGTAGTCCAGGGGGACTTCCCGAGGGGCCCCAGCATTTT.

This clone was recorded once. The chain combines TRBV4-2 with TRBJ2-3; a possible D gene is TRBD2 (5 bases). Germline values: CDR1 LGHNA, CDR2 YNFKEQ. Deletions cut 6 bases from V and 4 bases from J, with 14 bases between. This CDR3 is built from 14 residues. The CDR3 DNA reads TGTGCCAGCAGTCACCTTAACGGGGCAGATACGCAGTATTTT. It codes for CASSHLNGADTQYF.

The rearrangement uses TRBV9 and TRBJ2-2; TRBD1 aligns across 8 bases. V shed 0 bases, J shed 0 bases, and the junction held 10 bases outside the gene matches. CDR1 is SGDLS and CDR2 is YYNGEE in the germline V gene. The CDR3 contains 19 residues. The CDR3, as DNA: TGTGCCAGCAGCGTAGGTGCGCGACAGGGGTCTTCGAACACCGGGGAGCTGTTTTTT. It translates to CASSVGARQGSSNTGELFF. Filled out from reference TRBV9 and TRBJ2-2, the complete variable domain reads DSGVTQTPKHLITATGQRVTLRCSPRSGDLSVYWYQQSLDQGLQFLIQYYNGEERAKGNILERFSAQQFPDLHSELNLSSLELGDSALYFCASSVGARQGSSNTGELFFGEGSRLTVL.

The V and J genes are TRBV18 and TRBJ1-2; D remains ambiguous. Germline lookup yields CDR1 KGHSH and CDR2 LQKENI. The CDR3 is 13 amino acids. V shed 0 bases and J shed 0 bases, with 2 bases lying between them. CDR3 in amino acids: CASSPPANYGYTF. The DNA for the CDR3 is TGTGCCAGCTCACCACCAGCTAACTATGGCTACACCTTC.

V gene TRBV7-9 combines with J gene TRBJ2-7; D is possibly TRBD2 (5 bases). Per germline, CDR1 SEHNR and CDR2 FQNEAQ (reference sequence). V was pared by 5 bases and J by 7 bases, with 12 bases between. This CDR3 is 12 amino acids long. CDR3 sequence: CASSPGVGEQYF. In nucleotides, the CDR3 is TGTGCCAGCAGCCCCGGGGTGGGTGAGCAGTACTTC.

The chain recombines TRBV6-6 with TRBJ2-3; 8 bases are a match to TRBD2. Unmatched junction bases numbered 12, after V lost 0 bases and J lost 10 bases. The CDR3 loop spans 16 amino acids. Germline values: CDR1 MNHNY, CDR2 SVGAGI (reference sequence). The CDR3 loop reads CASSYSNRGGERSQYF. The CDR3 DNA follows: TGTGCCAGCAGTTACTCGAATCGGGGGGGGGAGCGATCGCAGTATTTT.

As concerns this clone: Other DNA sequences from this sample encode an identical CDR3 as well. This chain connects TRBV25-1 to TRBJ2-7; maybe TRBD1 (5 bases). Germline V CDR1 and CDR2: MGHDK, SYGVNS. The CDR3 runs 16 residues. V was trimmed by 3 bases and J by 6 bases, leaving 21 bases between them. The CDR3 DNA sequence: TGTGCCAGCAGTGACCAAGCAGGGATTACGCTCATCGAGCAGTACTTC. Protein product: CASSDQAGITLIEQYF.

The chain uses TRBV6-5 and TRBJ2-2; D is unclear. Germline CDR1 MNHEY, CDR2 SVGAGI. The CDR3 is 15 amino acids. V gave up 0 bases and J gave up 3 bases, with 8 bases separating them. The CDR3 bases are TGTGCCAGCAGTTACTCGTACTCTGACACCGGGGAGCTGTTTTTT. Its protein is CASSYSYSDTGELFF.

The V call is TRBV18, the J call TRBJ1-2; no definite D call. CDR1 and CDR2 from the germline V gene are KGHSH and LQKENI. The CDR3 is 13 amino acids. V was clipped by 0 bases and J by 4 bases, with 6 bases between them. The CDR3 DNA reads as TGTGCCAGCTCACCACCGTCGGCCTATGGCTACACCTTC. Translating it yields CASSPPSAYGYTF.

V is TRBV19 and J is TRBJ2-1; D might be TRBD2 (5 bases). Germline CDR1 reads LNHDA; CDR2 reads SQIVND (reference sequence). The V and J ends lost 3 bases and 4 bases respectively, with 16 bases between them. This CDR3 is 16 amino acids long. CDR3 in amino acids: CASSIPLATSYNEQFF. The CDR3 DNA follows: TGTGCCAGTAGTATTCCTCTAGCTACGTCGTACAATGAGCAGTTCTTC. Filled out from reference TRBV19 and TRBJ2-1, the complete variable domain reads DGGITQSPKYLFRKEGQNVTLSCEQNLNHDAMYWYRQDPGQGLRLIYYSQIVNDFQKGDIAEGYSVSREKKESFPLTVTSAQKNPTAFYLCASSIPLATSYNEQFFGPGTRLTVL.

The rearrangement joins TRBV4-1 to TRBJ2-3, with D perhaps TRBD2 (5 bases). The germline V gene has CDR1 MGHRA and CDR2 YSYEKL. The CDR3 is 17 amino acids. Trimming removed 1 base at V and 4 bases at J, with 18 bases between. The CDR3 DNA reads as TGCGCCAGCAGCCAAGGGAGGTTTAGAAGGAGCCCAGATACGCAGTATTTT. This sequence encodes CASSQGRFRRSPDTQYF.

The chain links TRBV5-1 to TRBJ2-2; 7 nucleotides line up with TRBD2. CDR3 length: 16 residues. Germline V gene data show CDR1 as SGHRS and CDR2 as YFSETQ. V lost 0 bases and J lost 4; bases outside the gene matches: 6. The CDR3 DNA reads TGCGCCAGCAGCTTGGCCGAGGCGGGAGTCACCGGGGAGCTGTTTTTT. Its protein is CASSLAEAGVTGELFF.

J is TRBJ1-1 and V is TRBV7-2; D possibly corresponds to TRBD1 (5 bases). The germline CDR1 and CDR2 sequences are SGHTA and FQGNSA. V gave up 5 bases and J gave up 5 bases, with 12 bases separating them. The CDR3 sequence is 13 residues long. The CDR3 DNA reads as TGTGCCAGCAGCCAAGGGACGGGGACTGAAGCTTTCTTT. This encodes CASSQGTGTEAFF. The full variable domain, in which reference TRBV7-2 and TRBJ1-1 provide the parts outside the CDR3, is GAGVSQSPSNKVTEKGKDVELRCDPISGHTALYWYRQSLGQGLEFLIYFQGNSAPDKSGLPSDRFSAERTGGSVSTLTIQRTQQEDSAVYLCASSQGTGTEAFFGQGTRLTVV.

This clone has only one observation. The rearrangement joins TRBV21-1 to TRBJ2-3; the D call of TRBD2 is as the table states it, not checked on the DNA. TRBV21-1 is described as a pseudogene. CDR3 size: 15 residues. CDR3 region: CASRGPRASTDTQYF. The DNA of the CDR3 is TGTGCCAGCCGGGGTCCCCGTGCTAGCACAGATACGCAGTATTTT.

The genes are TRBV2 and TRBJ1-6; D ambiguous. V was shortened by 8 bases and J by 5 bases, with 13 bases between the two germline ends. Germline values: CDR1 SNHLY, CDR2 FYNNEI. This CDR3 contains 14 residues. The CDR3 region is CASATTGDNSPLHF. CDR3 coding DNA: TGTGCCAGCGCCACCACTGGAGATAATTCACCCCTCCACTTT. Full variable domain (outside the CDR3, taken from reference TRBV2 and TRBJ1-6): EPEVTQTPSHQVTQMGQEVILRCVPISNHLYFYWYRQILGQKVEFLVSFYNNEISEKSEIFDDQFSVERPDGSNFTLKIRSTKLEDSAMYFCASATTGDNSPLHFGNGTRLTVT.